These T cell receptor beta chains were read from a single sample in a study of identical twins. TCRdb itself ran the 5' RACE reads through MiXCR, one entry per CDR3 protein. The sample yields about 900,000 distinct CDR3 sequences, approximately 13% seen once. The data also belong to a second study, concerning yellow fever vaccine responses in identical twins.

The source material was PBMCs. The receptors originated from a woman aged 18-29 years in good health. The CDR3 runs from the conserved cysteine through the conserved F or W. The D gene is left open where the match is weak. Clone size, where shown, is once, few, many, or a class for clones that have expanded.

clone size	D gene	V gene	J gene	CDR3 length	CDR3 DNA	CDR3 protein
.	TRBD2	TRBV12-3/TRBV12-4	TRBJ2-7	14	TGTGCCAGCACCCTTAGCGGGAGTTGGTACGAGCAGTACTTC	CASTLSGSWYEQYF
few	TRBD2	TRBV20-1	TRBJ2-1	14	TGCAGTGCTAGTACTAGCGGCCCCTACAATGAGCAGTTCTTC	CSASTSGPYNEQFF
.	TRBD2	TRBV9	TRBJ2-1	16	TGTGCCAGCAGCGTAGTCGTTGGCGGGAGTTGGGATGAGCAGTTCTTC	CASSVVVGGSWDEQFF
.	TRBD1	TRBV6-5	TRBJ1-5	14	TGTGCCAGCAGTGGGACAGGGATGGATCAGCCCCAGCATTTT	CASSGTGMDQPQHF
many	.	TRBV10-3	TRBJ2-5	14	TGTGCCATCAGTAACCGACAGGACCAAGAGACCCAGTACTTC	CAISNRQDQETQYF
few	.	TRBV29-1	TRBJ2-5	14	TGCAGCGTTGCCGGGAACAACGGCCAAGAGACCCAGTACTTC	CSVAGNNGQETQYF
few	.	TRBV12-3/TRBV12-4	TRBJ2-6	15	TGTGCCAGCAGTTTTTGGATCTCTGGGGCCAACGTCCTGACTTTC	CASSFWISGANVLTF
.	TRBD1	TRBV5-5	TRBJ1-2	16	TGTGCCAGCAGCTTGTATCTTTCAGGACAGGCCTATGGCTACACCTTC	CASSLYLSGQAYGYTF
few	TRBD1	TRBV18	TRBJ2-1	13	TGTGCCAGCTCGCCCGACAGGGCTATTGAGCAGTTCTTC	CASSPDRAIEQFF
few	.	TRBV10-3	TRBJ1-5	15	TGTGCCATCAGTGAGTCGGTGGGGAATAATCAGCCCCAGCATTTT	CAISESVGNNQPQHF
many	.	TRBV29-1	TRBJ1-2	11	TGCAGCGTCGAGTGGGAGCCCGGCTACACCTTC	CSVEWEPGYTF
few	.	TRBV28	TRBJ2-3	10	TGTGCCAGTCAAACAGATACGCAGTATTTT	CASQTDTQYF
.	TRBD2	TRBV5-6	TRBJ2-3	15	TGTGCCAGCAGCTCAAGACTAGCGGCCTCAGATACGCAGTATTTT	CASSSRLAASDTQYF
many	TRBD2	TRBV5-1	TRBJ2-7	18	TGCGCCAGCAGCTTGGGTGGACTAGCGGGAGTTATTGGCTACGAGCAGTACTTC	CASSLGGLAGVIGYEQYF
once	.	TRBV7-2	TRBJ2-1	15	TGTGCCAGCAGCCCGACAAGGGTCTCCTACAATGAGCAGTTCTTC	CASSPTRVSYNEQFF
.	.	TRBV12-3/TRBV12-4	TRBJ1-1	15	TGTGCCAGCAGTTTCCGGGGTAGGGGGTCGACTGAAGCTTTCTTT	CASSFRGRGSTEAFF
many	.	TRBV5-1	TRBJ2-3	16	TGCGCCAGCAGCTTGCGCACGGGGAACGCTGGGGATACGCAGTATTTT	CASSLRTGNAGDTQYF
many	.	TRBV11-2	TRBJ1-2	13	TGTGCCAGCACCCGAGGACTTCGCTATGGCTACACCTTC	CASTRGLRYGYTF
.	.	TRBV28	TRBJ1-1	18	TGTGCCAGCAGTTCCACCAAACCGGTCGATTCTAAGTACACTGAAGCTTTCTTT	CASSSTKPVDSKYTEAFF
many	TRBD2	TRBV29-1	TRBJ2-1	13	TGCAGCGCAGTGGCTAGCGGGGAGTATGAGCAGTTCTTC	CSAVASGEYEQFF
few	.	TRBV20-1	TRBJ2-1	11	TGCAGTGCTATGGACCTCCCAGAGCAGTTCTTC	CSAMDLPEQFF
.	.	TRBV19	TRBJ1-1	15	TGTGCCAGTAGTATTGGGTTCGGGGTAAACACTGAAGCTTTCTTT	CASSIGFGVNTEAFF
.	TRBD2	TRBV4-1	TRBJ2-1	18	TGCGCCAGCAGCCAACAGGGGACTAGCGGGAGTACCTACAATGAGCAGTTCTTC	CASSQQGTSGSTYNEQFF
.	TRBD2	TRBV9	TRBJ2-3	16	TGTGCCAGCAGCGCCCTTAGCGGGGGTAGCACAGATACGCAGTATTTT	CASSALSGGSTDTQYF
.	TRBD2	TRBV11-3	TRBJ2-1	17	TGTGCCAGCAGCTTAGATCGGGGACTAGCGGGGAACAATGAGCAGTTCTTC	CASSLDRGLAGNNEQFF
few	TRBD1	TRBV7-9	TRBJ2-1	15	TGTGCCAGCACTCACCGGGACAGGGGTTACAATGAGCAGTTCTTC	CASTHRDRGYNEQFF
.	TRBD2	TRBV20-1	TRBJ2-2	15	TGCAGTGCTTCTAGCGGGGCGACGAACACCGGGGAGCTGTTTTTT	CSASSGATNTGELFF
few	.	TRBV20-1	TRBJ2-5	13	TGCAGTGCTAGAGAAAGGTACCAAGAGACCCAGTACTTC	CSARERYQETQYF
many	.	TRBV3-1	TRBJ2-1	15	TGTGCCAGCAGCCCGCGACCAGGTACCTACAATGAGCAGTTCTTC	CASSPRPGTYNEQFF
.	TRBD1	TRBV10-3	TRBJ2-3	16	TGTGCCATCAGTTCCGGGACAGGGGGTTTCACAGATACGCAGTATTTT	CAISSGTGGFTDTQYF
few	TRBD2	TRBV7-3	TRBJ2-1	15	TGTGCCAGCAGCTTAATGACTAGCGGGAGTAGTGAGCAGTTCTTC	CASSLMTSGSSEQFF
many	TRBD1	TRBV7-9	TRBJ2-1	14	TGTGCCAGCAGCTTAGCTACAGGGGTAGATGAGCAGTTCTTC	CASSLATGVDEQFF
.	TRBD2	TRBV7-8	TRBJ2-1	16	TGTGCCAGCAGCGCAACCGTAGCGGGAGGTTTATGGGAGCAGTTCTTC	CASSATVAGGLWEQFF
few	.	TRBV11-2	TRBJ1-2	18	TGTGCCAGCAGCTTAGTCATCAAGGGCAGCACAAGAAACTATGGCTACACCTTC	CASSLVIKGSTRNYGYTF
few	.	TRBV7-2	TRBJ1-4	16	TGTGCCAGCAGCTTTGGCCCACTTGCAACTAATGAAAAACTGTTTTTT	CASSFGPLATNEKLFF
many	.	TRBV6-5	TRBJ2-1	15	TGTGCCAGCAGTTACGCCGGGGGCTCCTACAATGAGCAGTTCTTC	CASSYAGGSYNEQFF
.	TRBD2	TRBV12-3/TRBV12-4	TRBJ2-1	16	TGTGCCAGCAGTTTTCCCAAGACTAGCTCAAACAATGAGCAGTTCTTC	CASSFPKTSSNNEQFF
.	TRBD1	TRBV7-9	TRBJ1-2	16	TGTGCCAGCAGTCGTCAGACAGGGGCCCTTCAAGAGGGCTACACCTTC	CASSRQTGALQEGYTF
many	.	TRBV12-3/TRBV12-4	TRBJ1-1	14	TGTGCCAGCAGTTTATATCCCCGAAACACTGAAGCTTTCTTT	CASSLYPRNTEAFF
many	.	TRBV5-1	TRBJ1-2	13	TGCGCCAGCAGCGCAATGTACAGGGACGGCTACACCTTC	CASSAMYRDGYTF
few	.	TRBV2	TRBJ2-7	12	TGTGCCAGCATTAACCACAATTACGAGCAGTACTTC	CASINHNYEQYF
.	TRBD1	TRBV20-1	TRBJ2-5	15	TGCAGTGCCCAGGCCCCGGACAGGACAATAGAGACCCAGTACTTC	CSAQAPDRTIETQYF
once	TRBD2	TRBV20-1	TRBJ2-4	19	TGCTGGGCTAGATCCCCGTCTAGCGGGGGGCCCCCTAATAAAAACATTCAGTACTTC	CWARSPSSGGPPNKNIQYF
few	.	TRBV11-2	TRBJ2-1	13	TGTGCCAGCAGCTTACCCCAATCTCCAGGGCAGTTCTTC	CASSLPQSPGQFF
few	TRBD2	TRBV3-1	TRBJ2-1	14	TGTGCCAGCAAACGTAGCGGGGGGGCTTATGAGCAGTTCTTC	CASKRSGGAYEQFF
.	.	TRBV28	TRBJ2-7	16	TGTGCCAGCAGTTTAGAAACTACGAAGATGCGGTGCGAGCAGTACTTC	CASSLETTKMRCEQYF
.	TRBD2	TRBV27	TRBJ2-7	16	TGTGCCAGCAGTCCCGGACTAGCGGGAGCCAAATACGAGCAGTACTTC	CASSPGLAGAKYEQYF
few	TRBD1	TRBV13	TRBJ2-2	14	TGTGCCAGCAACATACAGGGGGATGGCGGGGAGCTGTTTTTT	CASNIQGDGGELFF